This T cell receptor beta chain is from a study of cytomegalovirus exposure and HLA in healthy donors. Study results and caveats: The study listed under 200 cytomegalovirus-associated TCR beta chains.

CDR1 SQVTM and CDR2 ANQGSEA come from the germline V gene. V lost 8 bases and J lost 10, with 17 bases in between. The CDR3 length is 11 residues. Notes on this clone: Antigen specificity is unknown.

In the PCR, 60 Vbeta and 13 Jbeta primers were used. Sequencing used immunoSEQ multiplex PCR; TCRdb keeps in-frame clones, though not all of them. Altogether 150,000 to 200,000 clones are present, 79% being singletons, with the ten largest covering about 2%. This clonotype was obtained from a woman aged 45 to 65 in good health and CMV-seronegative. The sample was PBMCs. The genes are TRBV29-1 and TRBJ1-1; D gene uncertain. CDR3 in amino acids: CSTSEAAGAFF. CDR3 DNA: TGCAGCACATCAGAGGCGGCCGGAGCTTTCTTT.